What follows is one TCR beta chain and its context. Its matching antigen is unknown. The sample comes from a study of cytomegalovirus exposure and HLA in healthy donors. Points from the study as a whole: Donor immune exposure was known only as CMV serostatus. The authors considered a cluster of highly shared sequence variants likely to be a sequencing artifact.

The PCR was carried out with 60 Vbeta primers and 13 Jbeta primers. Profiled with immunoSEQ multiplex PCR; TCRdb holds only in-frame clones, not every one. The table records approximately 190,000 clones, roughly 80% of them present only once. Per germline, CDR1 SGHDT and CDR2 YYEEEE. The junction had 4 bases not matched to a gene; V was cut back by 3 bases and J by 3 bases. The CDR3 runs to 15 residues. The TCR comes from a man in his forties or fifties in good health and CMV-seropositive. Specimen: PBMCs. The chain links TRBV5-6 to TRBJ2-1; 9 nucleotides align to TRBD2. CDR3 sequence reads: CASSSSSGNYNEQFF. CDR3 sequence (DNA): TGTGCCAGCAGCTCTTCTAGCGGGAACTACAATGAGCAGTTCTTC.